Shown below are 30 T cell receptor beta chains from a single sample sequenced in a study of early T cells in non-severe SARS-CoV-2 infection. A single record per CDR3 protein comes from TCRdb applying MiXCR to the 5' RACE reads. This table has approximately 80,000 distinct CDR3 sequences, around 10% appearing once. Sequenced material: whole blood, taken at baseline. All receptors derive from an adult who was a healthcare worker with PCR-confirmed SARS-CoV-2 infection or an uninfected control (not recorded which).

V gene TRBV20-1 combines with J gene TRBJ1-3, with D hard to call. The CDR3 covers 13 residues. Germline V CDR1 and CDR2: DFQATT, SNEGSKA (reference sequence). The V end was cut by 2 bases, the J end by 4 bases, with 9 bases between. The CDR3 nucleotides read TGCAGTGCTAGACTAGGTCAGGGAAACACCATATATTTT. Residues: CSARLGQGNTIYF.

This clonotype came up a few times. V gene TRBV29-1 combines with J gene TRBJ2-7; 9 nucleotides align to TRBD1. This CDR3 comprises 14 residues. Germline CDR1 and CDR2: SQVTM and ANQGSEA. V shed 7 bases, J shed 4 bases, and the junction held 11 bases outside the gene matches. The CDR3: CSALPGQGGYEQYF. In DNA form, the CDR3 reads TGCAGCGCCCTACCGGGACAGGGCGGGTACGAGCAGTACTTC.

The chain combines TRBV28 with TRBJ1-2; no firm D call. The germline V gene has CDR1 MDHEN and CDR2 SYDVKM. The CDR3 is made up of 11 amino acids. The V end was cut by 6 bases, the J end by 4 bases, with 6 bases between. The DNA for the CDR3 is TGTGCCAGCAGCGACATCTATGGCTACACCTTC. Protein: CASSDIYGYTF.

This sequence joins TRBV11-3 and TRBJ2-7, with 10 bases that match TRBD2. V lost 3 bases, J lost 3 bases, and 2 bases stayed unmatched. CDR1 and CDR2 (germline): SGHNT, YENEEA. There are 14 residues in the CDR3. CDR3 DNA: TGTGCCAGCAGCTTCTCTAGCGGGGGCTACGAGCAGTACTTC. Translation: CASSFSSGGYEQYF.

In the case of this clonotype: Its ends do not fully match the called genes, so a read error is possible. The chain has TRBV5-6 and TRBJ2-3; 11 bases are shared with TRBD2. From germline, CDR1 is SGHDT and CDR2 YYEEEE. This CDR3 has 14 residues. CDR3 in DNA: TGTGCCAGCAGCTTGGCTCTAGCGGGGGGCGGGCCTAATTTT. Amino acids: CASSLALAGGGPNF.

In its sample, this clonotype was seen many times. The chain joins TRBV2 to TRBJ2-1; no clear D gene. V was shortened by 4 bases and J by 1 base, with 11 bases between the two germline ends. In germline, CDR1 is SNHLY, CDR2 FYNNEI. The CDR3 covers 15 residues. The CDR3 DNA reads as TGTGCCAGCAGTGTCCGGACGGTATCCTACAATGAGCAGTTCTTC. Translation gives CASSVRTVSYNEQFF.

This clonotype was counted a few times. The J gene is TRBJ1-4, the V gene TRBV7-2; D is unclear. Germline-derived CDR1 and CDR2 are SGHTA and FQGNSA. The CDR3 is 11 amino acids. V was trimmed by 5 bases and J by 14 bases, leaving 12 bases between them. CDR3 sequence: CASSLKETLFF. CDR3 DNA sequence: TGTGCCAGCAGCCTAAAGGAGACCCTGTTTTTT.

This rearrangement joins TRBV20-1 to TRBJ1-1, with 7 bases matching TRBD1. This CDR3 is built from 15 residues. Germline V gene data show CDR1 as DFQATT and CDR2 as SNEGSKA (reference sequence). V trimming: 2 bases; J trimming: 4 bases; junction bases outside the gene matches: 10. The CDR3 protein is CSARPPPTGLTEAFF. The DNA for the CDR3 is TGCAGTGCTAGACCTCCTCCGACAGGGCTCACTGAAGCTTTCTTT.

The chain links TRBV20-1 to TRBJ1-3; D remains unclear. V lost 5 bases and J lost 4, with 6 bases in between. This CDR3 spans 11 amino acids. Germline V gene data show CDR1 as DFQATT and CDR2 as SNEGSKA (reference sequence). The CDR3 protein is CSAEKGNTIYF. The CDR3 DNA sequence: TGCAGTGCTGAAAAAGGAAACACCATATATTTT.

This clonotype was detected only a few times. This sequence joins TRBV19 and TRBJ2-2; TRBD1 aligns across 10 bases. In germline, CDR1 is LNHDA, CDR2 SQIVND (reference sequence). The V gene end was trimmed by 7 bases and the J gene end by 6 bases; junction bases not matched to a gene: 14. The CDR3 is made up of 17 amino acids. The chain's CDR3 is CASNYPGGTGVAGELFF. CDR3 coding DNA: TGTGCCAGTAATTACCCTGGAGGGACAGGGGTGGCCGGGGAGCTGTTTTTT.

There are many counts of this clonotype. The CDR3 DNA is TGCAGCGTGGACTTCGGACATCGGGAGTTCTTC. Translated: CSVDFGHREFF. The rearrangement links TRBV29-1 to TRBJ2-1; TRBD1 or TRBD2 may be the D gene (5 bases each). V was clipped by 6 bases and J by 14 bases, with 17 bases between them. The CDR3 has 11 residues. Germline V lookup: CDR1 SQVTM, CDR2 ANQGSEA.

This clonotype has only a few counts. This rearrangement joins TRBV12-3 or TRBV12-4 to TRBJ1-1, with a tentative D call TRBD1 (5 bases). V dropped 6 bases and J dropped 6 bases, with 11 bases sitting between them. CDR3 length: 12 amino acids. Here the CDR3 reads CASRTQGPEAFF. The CDR3 bases are TGTGCCAGCAGGACCCAGGGCCCTGAAGCTTTCTTT.

The sample holds many counts of this clonotype. The chain links TRBV4-2 to TRBJ1-5; D is perhaps TRBD1 (6 bases). CDR1 is LGHNA and CDR2 is YNFKEQ in the germline V gene. The CDR3 runs to 15 residues. Between the trimmed V and J ends, which lost 2 bases and 3 bases, there was a span of 11 bases. CDR3 protein: CASSQLTGNNQPQHF. The CDR3 coding sequence is TGTGCCAGCAGCCAACTGACAGGTAACAATCAGCCCCAGCATTTT.

This clonotype was picked up many times. The rearrangement joins TRBV27 to TRBJ2-1; 7 bases match TRBD2. CDR3 length: 14 amino acids. The germline CDR1 and CDR2 sequences are MNHEY and SMNVEV (reference sequence). Trimming cost V 2 bases and J 9 bases; bases outside gene matches: 7. The CDR3 reads CASSLPGGEVEQFF. The DNA of the CDR3 is TGTGCCAGCAGTTTACCTGGGGGGGAGGTTGAGCAGTTCTTC.

The CDR3 bases are TGTGCCAGCAGCCAAGAATATCGGCTAAACTACGAGCAGTACTTC. Its translation is CASSQEYRLNYEQYF. This sequence joins TRBV3-1 and TRBJ2-7; D is unclear. The germline V gene has CDR1 LGHDT and CDR2 YNNKEL (reference sequence). The length of the CDR3 is 15 residues. V shed 0 bases and J shed 3 bases, with 12 bases lying between them.

In its sample, this clonotype was seen a few times. CDR3 in amino acids: CASSSRQDTQYF. The DNA of the CDR3 is TGTGCCAGCAGCTCCCGACAGGATACGCAGTATTTT. The chain has TRBV7-2 and TRBJ2-3; TRBD1 might be the D (5 bases). The CDR3 totals 12 residues. V was shortened by 4 bases and J by 6 bases, with 8 bases between the two germline ends. CDR1 is SGHTA, CDR2 FQGNSA, per germline.

This clonotype was counted a few times. The gene calls are TRBV6-2 or TRBV6-3 and TRBJ1-6; 9 positions match TRBD1. This CDR3 contains 14 residues. Germline V gene sequence: CDR1 MNHEY, CDR2 SVGEGT. V lost 3 bases to trimming and J lost 8 bases; unmatched junction nucleotides: 2. The chain's CDR3 is CASSYTGGDSPLHF. The DNA for the CDR3 is TGTGCCAGCAGTTATACAGGGGGCGATTCACCCCTCCACTTT.

This clonotype was found many times. The rearrangement uses TRBV20-1 and TRBJ1-1, with TRBD1 as a possible D gene (5 bases). CDR3 length equals 13 residues. Germline V gene data show CDR1 as DFQATT and CDR2 as SNEGSKA (reference sequence). Trimming removed 5 bases from V and 6 bases from J, with 16 bases in between. CDR3 sequence (DNA): TGCAGTGCTCAGGGAGGTGGGGGACCTGAAGCTTTCTTT. It translates to CSAQGGGGPEAFF.

This chain connects TRBV27 to TRBJ2-7, with TRBD2 identical over 8 bases. J lost 4 bases, V lost 3 bases, and 2 bases had no gene match. CDR1 MNHEY and CDR2 SMNVEV come from the germline V gene (reference sequence). The CDR3 consists of 13 residues. CDR3 sequence (DNA): TGTGCCAGCAGTTTCCGGGAGGGGTACGAGCAGTACTTC. It specifies CASSFREGYEQYF.

This clonotype was seen many times. V and J are TRBV7-8 and TRBJ1-5; TRBD1 might be the D (6 bases). Germline V gene data show CDR1 as SGHVS and CDR2 as FQNEAQ. The CDR3 has 15 residues. V dropped 2 bases and J dropped 0 bases, with 8 bases sitting between them. The CDR3 coding sequence is TGTGCCAGCAGCTTAAGGGGGGGTAGCAATCAGCCCCAGCATTTT. As protein: CASSLRGGSNQPQHF.

This rearrangement joins TRBV20-1 to TRBJ1-1; D uncertain. Trimming shortened V by 3 bases and J by 6 bases, and 17 bases separated the two germline ends. The V gene's germline CDR1 is DFQATT and CDR2 SNEGSKA (reference sequence). CDR3 size: 14 residues. The CDR3 coding sequence is TGCAGTGCTAGGAGTAGGGTTGTTTTCGCTGAAGCTTTCTTT. Translating gives CSARSRVVFAEAFF.

This clonotype occurred once. The CDR3 DNA reads as TGCGCCAGCAGCAGGGACGTGAACACTGAAGCTTTCTTT. Amino acid sequence: CASSRDVNTEAFF. The rearrangement uses TRBV5-1 and TRBJ1-1; a possible D gene is TRBD1 (5 bases). Germline CDR1 SGHRS, CDR2 YFSETQ. The CDR3 contains 13 residues. The V end was cut by 4 bases, the J end by 0 bases, with 7 bases between.

CDR3: CASSFDPGQGAYEQYF. CDR3 sequence (DNA): TGTGCCAGCAGCTTCGATCCGGGACAGGGAGCCTACGAGCAGTACTTC. The genes are TRBV7-9 and TRBJ2-7, with 9 bases matching TRBD1. V dropped 3 bases and J dropped 2; count of bases not matched to a gene: 8. The CDR3 length is 16 residues. The germline V gene encodes CDR1 SEHNR and CDR2 FQNEAQ (reference sequence).

This clonotype was observed a few times. The chain employs TRBV7-9 and TRBJ1-1; D gene unclear. The CDR3 is 14 amino acids. Deletions cut 7 bases from V and 2 bases from J, with 14 bases between. Germline CDR1 and CDR2: SEHNR and FQNEAQ (reference sequence). The CDR3 region is CASMLGRTNTEAFF. The CDR3 nucleotides read TGTGCCAGCATGCTTGGGCGAACAAACACTGAAGCTTTCTTT. The variable domain in full, completed from reference TRBV7-9 and TRBJ1-1, reads DTGVSQNPRHKITKRGQNVTFRCDPISEHNRLYWYRQTLGQGPEFLTYFQNEAQLEKSRLLSDRFSAERPKGSFSTLEIQRTEQGDSAMYLCASMLGRTNTEAFFGQGTRLTVV.

This clonotype occurred a few times. The chain uses TRBV7-9 and TRBJ2-7, with TRBD2 matching 8 bases. CDR1 is SEHNR, CDR2 FQNEAQ, per germline (reference sequence). Trimming at V came to 4 bases and at J to 4 bases, leaving 3 bases not matched to a gene. This CDR3 has 13 amino acids. The DNA for the CDR3 is TGTGCCAGCAGCTCGGGACTAGATTACGAGCAGTACTTC. It yields the protein CASSSGLDYEQYF.

There are many counts of this clonotype. The chain recombines TRBV6-1 with TRBJ2-3; 10 nucleotides line up with TRBD2. The CDR3 sequence is 16 residues long. Germline CDR1 and CDR2: MNHNS and SASEGT. Trimming cost V 1 base and J 0 bases; bases outside gene matches: 1. The DNA of the CDR3 is TGTGCCAGCAGTGAAGTAGCGGGGGGTAGCACAGATACGCAGTATTTT. Its protein is CASSEVAGGSTDTQYF.

In its sample, this clonotype was seen a few times. The chain carries TRBV7-2 and TRBJ1-6, with 7 bases matching TRBD1. There are 14 residues in the CDR3. Germline assignment: CDR1 SGHTA and CDR2 FQGNSA. V shed 1 base and J 7 bases; nucleotides not matched to a gene: 1. The CDR3 DNA sequence: TGTGCCAGCAGCTTAGTGACAGGGAATTCACCCCTCCACTTT. This gives the protein CASSLVTGNSPLHF.

This rearrangement joins TRBV10-3 to TRBJ2-1; the D gene is possibly TRBD1 (6 bases). The CDR3 length is 15 residues. V lost 7 bases and J lost 5, with 18 bases in between. Germline-derived CDR1 and CDR2 are ENHRY and SYGVKD. CDR3 loop: CAINNPDRVNNEQFF. The CDR3 coding sequence is TGTGCCATCAACAACCCGGACAGAGTTAACAATGAGCAGTTCTTC.

This clonotype was seen ten or more times. The chain uses TRBV5-1 and TRBJ1-3; D is ambiguous. V was shortened by 0 bases and J by 0 bases, with 13 bases between the two germline ends. CDR1 is SGHRS and CDR2 is YFSETQ in the germline V gene. The CDR3 sequence is 17 residues long. CDR3 in amino acids: CASSLVGAGLSGNTIYF. Written as DNA, the CDR3 is TGCGCCAGCAGCTTGGTAGGCGCAGGACTCTCTGGAAACACCATATATTTT.

Here the CDR3 reads CASSQDLRETQYF. CDR3 DNA: TGTGCCAGCAGCCAAGATTTACGCGAGACCCAGTACTTC. This chain links TRBV14 with TRBJ2-5; no firm D call. This CDR3 is built from 13 residues. The ends were cut back, 0 bases at V and 5 bases at J, with 7 bases in the middle. CDR1 and CDR2 from the germline V gene are SGHDN and FVKESK.